This TCR beta chain was documented in a study of shared T cell receptors in the human thymus. The CDR3 loop spans 13 amino acids. Germline V gene lookup returns CDR1 SNHLY and CDR2 FYNNEI. Trimming took 7 bases from V and 4 from J, leaving 11 bases between them. Assay: immunoSEQ multiplex PCR; the TCRdb copy retains only in-frame clones and omits some. The repertoire includes hundreds of thousands of clones, 85% to 95% of them detected once, and around 0.019% sits in the top ten. The sequence was obtained from a human donor. This chain links TRBV2 with TRBJ1-5, with D possibly being TRBD1 (6 bases). The sample was thymocytes. CDR3 amino acids: CASTGRGNQPQHF. The CDR3 bases are TGTGCCAGCACCGGGAGGGGGAATCAGCCCCAGCATTTT.